This T cell receptor (beta chain) was retrieved from a study of molecular identifiers for immune sequencing clone quantification listed by TCRdb under 2018. Regarding the study in general: In a replicate experiment, RNA from 20,000 or 100,000 naive CD8 T cells was split into five aliquots, four of which were sequenced. CD8 T cells were used in a methods study to benchmark molecular-identifier clustering-based TCR repertoire sequencing (MIDCIRS) and TCR RNA copy counting. What the study reported, not specific to this receptor: Modeling estimated about 3.3 recovered TCR RNA copies per cell, compared with about 10 by digital PCR, which implies about 32% capture efficiency. Clones above 20 RNA copies held over 97% of molecules in CMV-specific effector cells but under 1% in naive cells. When barcode sub-clustering was omitted, TCR diversity was inflated by chimeric consensus sequences, with chimeras reaching as high as 47%. Highly expanded clone sizes could be underestimated if identical TCR molecules share a barcode. Spiked-in Jurkat TCR RNA (approximately 10 copies' worth), which is not part of the donor repertoire, was contained in the naive libraries. Spiked-in Jurkat TCR RNA equal to a single cell's worth was reported to be detectable even within 1,200,000 naive CD8 T cells.

Libraries were built with PCR. Sequencing took place on an Illumina HiSeq 4000. Bulk TCR libraries were made following a previously described method, with the TCR primers given in Table S5. Purification of total RNA was performed with the Qiagen AllPrep DNA/RNA kit. Before analysis, reads from multiple sequencing runs of one library were combined. As for the original processing: Reads were retained only if an exact TCR constant sequence was present, and the retained reads were trimmed to 150 nt and grouped according to their 12-nt molecular barcodes. Reads in each barcode group were sub-clustered using a 15% Levenshtein threshold, and a quality-weighted consensus sequence was built for each RNA molecule. Non-functional sequences were excluded, and lower-count sequences lying one edit away from another sequence were also excluded. Barcode sub-clusters with fewer than 20% of the maximum read count were removed, based on fitting two negative binomial distributions. TCRdb itself trimmed the public reads at Q25 with fastp, ran MiXCR and retained productive beta chains. Identical CDR3 protein sequences are pooled into one entry, listed with their most common genes and DNA. These V and J calls originate from TCRdb's pipeline instead of the authors' own analysis. This sample gives 250,000 to 400,000 distinct CDR3 sequences in total; about a fifth of them show up just once. The top ten constitute approximately 0.84% of the sample.

Ten or more counts support this clonotype. The clone's antigen remains unknown. Base qualities are not provided; no much larger clone lies one nucleotide away. V is clipped by 4 bases and J by 5 bases, and the sequence between their germline boundaries is 15 bases long. In the germline V gene, CDR1 corresponds to SGHDT and CDR2 to YYEEEE. The CDR3 runs 14 residues from the cysteine to the phenylalanine. Left in the record is the CDR3 DNA by itself, 42 bases read in frame from the first base. Libraries of naive CD8 T cells were built from 20,000 to 1,000,000 sorted cells, with 10%, 30% or 50% of the purified RNA used. Naive CD8 T cells were FACS-sorted as CD8+CD4-CCR7+CD45RA+ on a BD FACSAria II into RLT Plus buffer. Detection sensitivity was tested by spiking Jurkat RNA equal to roughly ten TCR copies' worth into samples containing roughly 19,000-1,000,000 naive CD8 T cells. CD8 T cells were enriched with RosetteSep CD8+ T Cell Enrichment Cocktail and Ficoll-Paque, followed by ACK red cell lysis.

Sequences were obtained from naive CD8+ T cells from blood, with Jurkat cell RNA spiked in. Sample cell subset or site, as interpreted from the label and publication: FACS-sorted CD8+CD4-CCR7+CD45RA+ naive T cells. Recombination linked TRBV5-6 to TRBJ1-1; a weak D assignment points to TRBD1 (5 bases agree). This sequence was found in a human donor in good health. Some libraries in this study had Jurkat cell RNA spiked in. The sequence in DNA is TGTGCCAGCAGCCCCAACGAGGGGCGAACTGAAGCTTTCTTT. Its protein reads: CASSPNEGRTEAFF.